This paragraph covers one T cell receptor beta chain sequence. TCRdb keeps only in-frame clones here, not all; method: immunoSEQ multiplex PCR. The top ten clones hold around 7.4% of a sample with approximately 400,000 clones, about 80% of them seen once. After removal of 10 bases from V and 2 bases from J, the junction contained 5 bases not matched to a gene. The length of the CDR3 is 13 residues. Germline V CDR1 and CDR2: MDHEN, SYDVKM. Stated treatment: roughly 19 received Ad26.COV2.S at low or high dose, single or two shots; about 5 received placebo; per-sample allocation not given. All samples were drawn on day 63, counting from the first vaccine or placebo injection. This sample was taken from a study of Ad26.COV2.S vaccination and SARS-CoV-2 variants.

This specimen consisted of peripheral blood, obtained in a trial of Ad26.COV2.S vaccine versus placebo. This receptor was obtained from a person aged 18-60 years who received the Ad26.COV2.S COVID-19 vaccine or a placebo. The V gene is TRBV28, the J gene TRBJ1-5; 7 nucleotides line up with TRBD1. In nucleotides, the CDR3 is TGTGCCACAAAGGGGGCAGGCAATCAGCCCCAGCATTTT. Its protein is CATKGAGNQPQHF.